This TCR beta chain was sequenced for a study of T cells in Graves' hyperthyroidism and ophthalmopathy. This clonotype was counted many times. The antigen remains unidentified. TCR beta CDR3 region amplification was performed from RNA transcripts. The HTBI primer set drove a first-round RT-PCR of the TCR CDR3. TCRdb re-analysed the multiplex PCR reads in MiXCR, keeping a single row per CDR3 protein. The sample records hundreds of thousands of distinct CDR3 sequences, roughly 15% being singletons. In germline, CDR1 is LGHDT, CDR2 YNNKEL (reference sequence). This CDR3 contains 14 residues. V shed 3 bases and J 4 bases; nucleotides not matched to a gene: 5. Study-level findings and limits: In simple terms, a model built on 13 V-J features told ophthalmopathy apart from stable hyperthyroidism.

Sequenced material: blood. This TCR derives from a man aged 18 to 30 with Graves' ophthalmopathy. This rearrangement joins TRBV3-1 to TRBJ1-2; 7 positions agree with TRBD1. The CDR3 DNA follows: TGTGCCAGCAGCCACAGGGGGACTGGCTATGGCTACACCTTC. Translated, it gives CASSHRGTGYGYTF.